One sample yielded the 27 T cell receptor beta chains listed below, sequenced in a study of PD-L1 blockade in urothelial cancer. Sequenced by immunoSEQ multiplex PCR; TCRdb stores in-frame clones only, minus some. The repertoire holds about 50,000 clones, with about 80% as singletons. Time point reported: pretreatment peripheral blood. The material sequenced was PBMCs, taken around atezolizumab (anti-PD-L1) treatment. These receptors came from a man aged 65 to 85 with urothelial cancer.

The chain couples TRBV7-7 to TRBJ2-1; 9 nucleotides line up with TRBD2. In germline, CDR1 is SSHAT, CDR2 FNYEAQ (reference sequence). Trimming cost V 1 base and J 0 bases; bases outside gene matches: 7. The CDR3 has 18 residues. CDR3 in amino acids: CASSLVPSGTPSYNEQFF. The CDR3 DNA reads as TGTGCCAGCAGCTTAGTCCCTAGCGGGACCCCCTCCTACAATGAGCAGTTCTTC.

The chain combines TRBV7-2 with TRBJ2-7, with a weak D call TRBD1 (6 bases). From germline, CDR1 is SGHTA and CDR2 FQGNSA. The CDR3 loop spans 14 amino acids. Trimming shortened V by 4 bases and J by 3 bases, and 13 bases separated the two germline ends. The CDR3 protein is CASSSTQGRYEQYF. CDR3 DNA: TGTGCCAGCAGCTCCACCCAGGGGCGCTACGAGCAGTACTTC.

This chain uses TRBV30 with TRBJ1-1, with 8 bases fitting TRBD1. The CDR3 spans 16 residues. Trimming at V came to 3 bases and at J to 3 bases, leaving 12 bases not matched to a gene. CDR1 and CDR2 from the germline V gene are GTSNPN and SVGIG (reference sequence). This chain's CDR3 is CAWRGRRQGLYTEAFF. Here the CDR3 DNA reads TGTGCCTGGAGAGGGAGGAGACAGGGGCTTTACACTGAAGCTTTCTTT.

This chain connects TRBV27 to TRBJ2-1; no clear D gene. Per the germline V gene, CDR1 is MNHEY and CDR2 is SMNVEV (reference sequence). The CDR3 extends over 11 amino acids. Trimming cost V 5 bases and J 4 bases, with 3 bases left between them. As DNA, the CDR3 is TGTGCCAGCAGTCAATACAATGAGCAGTTCTTC. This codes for CASSQYNEQFF.

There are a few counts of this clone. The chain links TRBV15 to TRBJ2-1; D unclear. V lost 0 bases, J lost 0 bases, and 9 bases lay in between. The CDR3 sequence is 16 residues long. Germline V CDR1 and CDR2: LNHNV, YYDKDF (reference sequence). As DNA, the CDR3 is TGTGCCACCAGCAGAGAATCCCCGGGCTCCTACAATGAGCAGTTCTTC. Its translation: CATSRESPGSYNEQFF.

CDR3 DNA: TGTGCCAGCAGCCAATCAGTCTCCTACAATGAGCAGTTCTTC. As protein: CASSQSVSYNEQFF. This rearrangement joins TRBV14 to TRBJ2-1; D unclear. Germline CDR1 and CDR2: SGHDN and FVKESK. The CDR3 loop spans 14 amino acids. Trimming removed 2 bases from V and 0 bases from J, with 5 bases in between.

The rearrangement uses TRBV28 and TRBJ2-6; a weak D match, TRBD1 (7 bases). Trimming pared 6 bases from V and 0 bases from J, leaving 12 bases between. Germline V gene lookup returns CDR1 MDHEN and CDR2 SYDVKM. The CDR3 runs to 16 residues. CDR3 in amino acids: CASRPGGLSGANVLTF. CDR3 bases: TGTGCCAGCAGGCCAGGGGGACTCTCTGGGGCCAACGTCCTGACTTTC.

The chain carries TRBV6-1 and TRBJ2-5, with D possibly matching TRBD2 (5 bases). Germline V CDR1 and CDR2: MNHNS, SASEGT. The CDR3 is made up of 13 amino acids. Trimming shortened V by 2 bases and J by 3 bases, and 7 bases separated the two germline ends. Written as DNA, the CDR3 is TGTGCCAGCAGTGAACCGGGAAAAGAGACCCAGTACTTC. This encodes CASSEPGKETQYF.

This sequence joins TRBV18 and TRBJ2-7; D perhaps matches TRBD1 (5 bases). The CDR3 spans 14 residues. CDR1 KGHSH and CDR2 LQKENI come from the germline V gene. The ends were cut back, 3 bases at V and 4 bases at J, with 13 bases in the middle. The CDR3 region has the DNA TGTGCCAGCTCACCGGTGCAGGGATTATACGAGCAGTACTTC. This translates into CASSPVQGLYEQYF.

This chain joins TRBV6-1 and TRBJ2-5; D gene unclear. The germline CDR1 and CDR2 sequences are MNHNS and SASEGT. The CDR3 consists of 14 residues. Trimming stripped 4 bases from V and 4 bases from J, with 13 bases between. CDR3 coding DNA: TGTGCCAGCAGTGTAGAACTCTCGGGAGAGACCCAGTACTTC. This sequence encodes CASSVELSGETQYF.

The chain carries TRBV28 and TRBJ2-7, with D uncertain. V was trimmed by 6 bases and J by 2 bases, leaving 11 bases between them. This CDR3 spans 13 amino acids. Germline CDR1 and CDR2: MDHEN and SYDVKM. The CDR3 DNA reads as TGTGCCAGCAGGAGTGGTAGTACCTACGAGCAGTACTTC. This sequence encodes CASRSGSTYEQYF.

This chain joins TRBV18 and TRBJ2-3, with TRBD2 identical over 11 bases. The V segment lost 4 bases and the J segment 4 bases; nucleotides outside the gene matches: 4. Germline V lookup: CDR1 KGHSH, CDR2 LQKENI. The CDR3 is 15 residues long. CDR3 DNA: TGTGCCAGCTCACTGACTAGCGGGGTTGCAGATACGCAGTATTTT. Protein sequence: CASSLTSGVADTQYF.

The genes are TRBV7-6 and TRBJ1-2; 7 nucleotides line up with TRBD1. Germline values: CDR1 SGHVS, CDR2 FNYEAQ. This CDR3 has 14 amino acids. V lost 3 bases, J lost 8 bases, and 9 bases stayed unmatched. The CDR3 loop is CASSFGRGNLGYTF. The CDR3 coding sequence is TGTGCCAGCAGCTTTGGCAGGGGGAATTTAGGCTACACCTTC.

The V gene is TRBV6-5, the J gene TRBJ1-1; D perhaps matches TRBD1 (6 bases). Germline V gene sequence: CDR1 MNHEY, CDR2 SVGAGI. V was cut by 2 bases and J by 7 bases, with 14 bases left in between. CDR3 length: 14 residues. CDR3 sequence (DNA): TGTGCCAGCAGTTACGGGCAGGGGAAGGGTGAAGCTTTCTTT. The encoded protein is CASSYGQGKGEAFF.

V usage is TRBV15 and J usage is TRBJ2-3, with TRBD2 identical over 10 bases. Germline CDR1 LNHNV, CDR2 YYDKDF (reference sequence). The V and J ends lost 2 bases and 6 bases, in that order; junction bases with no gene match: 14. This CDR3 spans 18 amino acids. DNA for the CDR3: TGTGCCACCAGCAGAAATCTCCAGCGCAGCGGGAGGGGTGATACGCAGTATTTT. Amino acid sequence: CATSRNLQRSGRGDTQYF.

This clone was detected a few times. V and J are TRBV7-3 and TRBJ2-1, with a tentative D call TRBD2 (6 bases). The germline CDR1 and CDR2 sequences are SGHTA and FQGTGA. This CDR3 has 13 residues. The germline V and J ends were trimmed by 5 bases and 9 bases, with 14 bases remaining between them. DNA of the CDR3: TGTGCCAGCAGCCCCTCGGGAGTCAGTGAGCAGTTCTTC. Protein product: CASSPSGVSEQFF.

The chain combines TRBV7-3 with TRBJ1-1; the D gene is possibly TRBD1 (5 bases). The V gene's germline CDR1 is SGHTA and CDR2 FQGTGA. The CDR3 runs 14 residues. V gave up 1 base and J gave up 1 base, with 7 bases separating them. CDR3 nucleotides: TGTGCCAGCAGCTTAATAGGACAGAACACTGAAGCTTTCTTT. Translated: CASSLIGQNTEAFF.

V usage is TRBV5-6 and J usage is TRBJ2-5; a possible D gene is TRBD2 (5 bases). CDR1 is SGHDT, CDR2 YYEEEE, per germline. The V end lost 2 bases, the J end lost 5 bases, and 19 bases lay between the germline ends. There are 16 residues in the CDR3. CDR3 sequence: CASSFRVTAGGETQYF. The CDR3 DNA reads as TGTGCCAGCAGCTTCCGGGTTACGGCGGGTGGGGAGACCCAGTACTTC. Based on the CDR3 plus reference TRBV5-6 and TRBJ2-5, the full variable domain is DAGVTQSPTHLIKTRGQQVTLRCSPKSGHDTVSWYQQALGQGPQFIFQYYEEEERQRGNFPDRFSGHQFPNYSSELNVNALLLGDSALYLCASSFRVTAGGETQYFGPGTRLLVL.

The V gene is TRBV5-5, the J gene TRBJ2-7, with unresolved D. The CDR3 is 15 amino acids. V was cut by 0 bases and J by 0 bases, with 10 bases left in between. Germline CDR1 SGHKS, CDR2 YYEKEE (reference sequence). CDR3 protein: CASSLAPGVSYEQYF. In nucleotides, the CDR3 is TGTGCCAGCAGCTTGGCCCCGGGTGTCTCCTACGAGCAGTACTTC.

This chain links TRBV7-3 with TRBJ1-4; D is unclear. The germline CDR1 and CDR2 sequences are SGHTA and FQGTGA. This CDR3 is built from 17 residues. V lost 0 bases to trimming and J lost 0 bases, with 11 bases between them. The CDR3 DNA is TGTGCCAGCAGCTTAACCCGGCAGACAACAACTAATGAAAAACTGTTTTTT. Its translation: CASSLTRQTTTNEKLFF.

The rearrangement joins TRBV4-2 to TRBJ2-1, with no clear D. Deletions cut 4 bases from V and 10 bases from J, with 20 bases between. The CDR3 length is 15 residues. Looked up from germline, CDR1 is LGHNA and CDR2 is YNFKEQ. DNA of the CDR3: TGTGCCAGCAGCCCTGAGGTGGCCACCTTCGAGGAGCAGTTCTTC. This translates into CASSPEVATFEEQFF.

The DNA of the CDR3 is TGTGCCAGCAGCCCGACGACAGGCACAGGTGGCTACACCTTC. Protein: CASSPTTGTGGYTF. This chain connects TRBV5-4 to TRBJ1-2, with D possibly matching TRBD1 (6 bases). The CDR3 is 14 residues long. Germline V lookup: CDR1 SGHNT, CDR2 YYREEE (reference sequence). The ends were cut back, 4 bases at V and 7 bases at J, with 17 bases in the middle.

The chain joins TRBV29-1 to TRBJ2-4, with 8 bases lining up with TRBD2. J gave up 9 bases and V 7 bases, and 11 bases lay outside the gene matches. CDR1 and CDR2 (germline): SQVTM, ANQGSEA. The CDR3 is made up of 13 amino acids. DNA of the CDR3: TGCAGCGAGACTCCGGGACTAGGGGGCATTCAGTACTTC. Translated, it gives CSETPGLGGIQYF.

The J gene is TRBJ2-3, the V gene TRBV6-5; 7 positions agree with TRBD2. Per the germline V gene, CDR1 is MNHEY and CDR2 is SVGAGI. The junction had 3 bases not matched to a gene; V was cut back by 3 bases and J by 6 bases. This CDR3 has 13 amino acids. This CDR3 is CASSYRGVDTQYF. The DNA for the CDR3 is TGTGCCAGCAGTTATCGGGGGGTGGATACGCAGTATTTT.

The CDR3 reads CASSQEGGWGETQYF. In DNA form, the CDR3 reads TGCGCCAGCAGCCAAGAAGGGGGCTGGGGGGAGACCCAGTACTTC. The rearrangement joins TRBV4-1 to TRBJ2-5, with 7 positions matching TRBD1. Looked up from germline, CDR1 is MGHRA and CDR2 is YSYEKL. The CDR3 totals 15 residues. Germline trimming cut 0 bases from V and 5 bases from J; bases unmatched to any gene: 6.

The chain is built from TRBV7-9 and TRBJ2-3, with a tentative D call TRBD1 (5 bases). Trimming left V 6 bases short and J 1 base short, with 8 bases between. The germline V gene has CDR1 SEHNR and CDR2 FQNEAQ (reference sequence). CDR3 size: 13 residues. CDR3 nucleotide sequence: TGTGCCAGCAGTATACAGGGCACAGATACGCAGTATTTT. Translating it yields CASSIQGTDTQYF.

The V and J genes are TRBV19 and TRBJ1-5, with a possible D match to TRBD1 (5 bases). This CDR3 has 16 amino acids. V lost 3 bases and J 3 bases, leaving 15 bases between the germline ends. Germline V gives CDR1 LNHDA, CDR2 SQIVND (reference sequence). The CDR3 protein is CASSISRQGPNQPQHF. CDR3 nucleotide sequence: TGTGCCAGTAGTATTAGTAGGCAGGGCCCCAATCAGCCCCAGCATTTT.